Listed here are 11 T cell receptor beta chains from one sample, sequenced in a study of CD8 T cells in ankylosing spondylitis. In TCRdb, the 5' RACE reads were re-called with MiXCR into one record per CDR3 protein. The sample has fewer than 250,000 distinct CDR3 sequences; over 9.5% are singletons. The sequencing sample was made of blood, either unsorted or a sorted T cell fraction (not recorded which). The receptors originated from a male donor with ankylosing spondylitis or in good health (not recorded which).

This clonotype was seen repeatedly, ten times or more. In nucleotides, the CDR3 is TGTGCCACCAGTGACTCGACAGATACGCAGTATTTT. Its translation: CATSDSTDTQYF. The chain links TRBV24-1 to TRBJ2-3; D gene ambiguous. The V end was cut by 4 bases, the J end by 3 bases, with 4 bases between. The CDR3 is 12 residues long. Germline V gives CDR1 KGHDR, CDR2 SFDVKD.

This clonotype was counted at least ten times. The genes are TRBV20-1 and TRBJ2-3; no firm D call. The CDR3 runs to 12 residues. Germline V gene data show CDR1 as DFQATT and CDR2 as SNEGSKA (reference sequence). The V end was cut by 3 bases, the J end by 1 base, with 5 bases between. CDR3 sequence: CSASVRTDTQYF. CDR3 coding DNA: TGCAGTGCTAGTGTACGCACAGATACGCAGTATTTT.

CDR3 region: CASSHRDRGVYEQYF. The CDR3 DNA is TGTGCCAGCAGCCACAGGGACAGGGGGGTCTACGAGCAGTACTTC. This sequence joins TRBV7-2 and TRBJ2-7, with 11 nucleotides matching TRBD1. The ends lost 5 bases at V and 3 bases at J; junction bases unmatched: 6. Germline CDR1 SGHTA, CDR2 FQGNSA. CDR3 size: 15 residues. The full variable domain, its missing parts supplied by reference TRBV7-2 and TRBJ2-7, is GAGVSQSPSNKVTEKGKDVELRCDPISGHTALYWYRQSLGQGLEFLIYFQGNSAPDKSGLPSDRFSAERTGGSVSTLTIQRTQQEDSAVYLCASSHRDRGVYEQYFGPGTRLTVT.

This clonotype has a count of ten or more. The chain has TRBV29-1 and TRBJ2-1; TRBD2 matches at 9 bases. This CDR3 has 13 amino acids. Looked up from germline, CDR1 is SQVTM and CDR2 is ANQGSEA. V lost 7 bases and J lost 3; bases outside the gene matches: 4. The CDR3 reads CSAGTSRYNEQFF. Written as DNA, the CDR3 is TGCAGCGCGGGGACTAGCCGCTACAATGAGCAGTTCTTC.

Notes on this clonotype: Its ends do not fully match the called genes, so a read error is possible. CDR3 residues: CACSQEVPGEHKDYGYTF. The CDR3 DNA is TGTGCCTGCAGCCAAGAGGTCCCGGGGGAACATAAGGACTATGGCTACACCTTC. The chain joins TRBV3-1 to TRBJ1-2; maybe TRBD1 (5 bases). The length of the CDR3 is 18 residues. From germline, CDR1 is LGHDT and CDR2 YNNKEL (reference sequence).

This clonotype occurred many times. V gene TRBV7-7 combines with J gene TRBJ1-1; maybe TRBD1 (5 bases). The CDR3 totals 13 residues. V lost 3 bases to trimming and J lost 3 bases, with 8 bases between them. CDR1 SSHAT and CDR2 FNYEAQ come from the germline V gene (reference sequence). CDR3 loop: CASSFGTDTEAFF. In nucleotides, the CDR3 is TGTGCCAGCAGCTTCGGGACGGACACTGAAGCTTTCTTT.

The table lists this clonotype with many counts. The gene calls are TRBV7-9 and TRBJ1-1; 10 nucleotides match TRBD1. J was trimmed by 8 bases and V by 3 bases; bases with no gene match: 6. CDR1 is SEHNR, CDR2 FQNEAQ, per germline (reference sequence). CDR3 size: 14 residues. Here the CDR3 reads CASSFRDRGSEAFF. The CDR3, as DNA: TGTGCCAGCAGCTTCCGGGACAGGGGCTCGGAAGCTTTCTTT.

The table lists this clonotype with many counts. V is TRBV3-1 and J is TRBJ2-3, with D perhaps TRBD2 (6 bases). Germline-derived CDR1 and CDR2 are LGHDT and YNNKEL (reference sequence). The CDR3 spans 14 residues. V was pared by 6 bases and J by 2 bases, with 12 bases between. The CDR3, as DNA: TGTGCCAGCAGTCCCTGGGGGGTCACAGATACGCAGTATTTT. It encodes CASSPWGVTDTQYF.

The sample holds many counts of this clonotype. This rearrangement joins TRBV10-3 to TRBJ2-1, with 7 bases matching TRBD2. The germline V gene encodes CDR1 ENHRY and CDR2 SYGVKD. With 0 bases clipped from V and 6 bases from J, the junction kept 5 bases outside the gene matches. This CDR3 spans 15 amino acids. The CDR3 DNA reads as TGTGCCATCAGTGAGTCGAGCGGGACCGGCAATGAGCAGTTCTTC. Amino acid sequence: CAISESSGTGNEQFF.

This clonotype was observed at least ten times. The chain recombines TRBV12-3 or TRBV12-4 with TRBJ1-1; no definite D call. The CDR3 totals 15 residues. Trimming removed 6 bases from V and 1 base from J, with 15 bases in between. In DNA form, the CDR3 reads TGTGCCAGCAGCTATGATAGGGCAGAGAACACTGAAGCTTTCTTT. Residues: CASSYDRAENTEAFF.

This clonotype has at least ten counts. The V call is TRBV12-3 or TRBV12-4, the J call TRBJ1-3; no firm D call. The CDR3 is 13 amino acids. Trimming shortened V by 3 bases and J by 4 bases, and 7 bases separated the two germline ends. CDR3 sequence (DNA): TGTGCCAGCAGTTTTCGACGGGGAAACACCATATATTTT. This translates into CASSFRRGNTIYF.